The 17 T cell receptor beta chains reported below all come from one sample, sequenced in a study of cytomegalovirus exposure and HLA in healthy donors (dated by TCRdb to about 2017). The receptor library was made with the immunoSEQ multiplex PCR assay. A mixture of 60 forward primers for TCR Vbeta segments and 13 reverse primers for TCR Jbeta segments was used in the multiplex PCR. This is the immuneACCESS table as TCRdb keeps it, with only in-frame sequences that have V and J called. A part of the clones is gone; compared with another copy, unresolved V genes explain less than half, and the rest is unexplained. In all, the sample holds roughly 150,000 clones, and 80% to 90% of those were seen once. More than 2% of the sample is held by the ten biggest clonotypes. Sequencing used PBMCs. Source of these receptors: a woman aged 18-29 years in good health and CMV-seronegative.

This clone was counted a single time. The J gene is TRBJ1-5, the V gene TRBV6-1; D is perhaps TRBD1 (6 bases). Per germline, CDR1 MNHNS and CDR2 SASEGT. The germline V and J ends were trimmed by 4 bases and 6 bases, with 22 bases remaining between them. The CDR3 loop spans 17 amino acids. This CDR3 is CASSGAGEGGALQPQHF. CDR3 bases: TGTGCCAGCAGTGGCGCCGGGGAGGGGGGGGCTCTTCAGCCCCAGCATTTT.

This chain connects TRBV7-6 to TRBJ1-4; 11 bases match TRBD1. V lost 6 bases, J lost 8 bases, and 11 bases stayed unmatched. The CDR3 extends over 16 amino acids. Germline assignment: CDR1 SGHVS and CDR2 FNYEAQ. The CDR3 region is CASSLPGQGVGEKLFF. The CDR3 region has the DNA TGTGCCAGCAGTTTACCGGGACAGGGGGTTGGAGAAAAACTGTTTTTT.

The V call is TRBV10-3, the J call TRBJ1-1; 7 bases are shared with TRBD1. The germline CDR1 and CDR2 sequences are ENHRY and SYGVKD. The CDR3 has 14 residues. V dropped 2 bases and J dropped 8; count of bases not matched to a gene: 8. The CDR3 nucleotides read TGTGCCATCAGTGAGGTGGCGGGACAGAGGGAAGCTTTCTTT. Protein: CAISEVAGQREAFF.

V is TRBV7-2 and J is TRBJ2-7, with 9 bases aligning to TRBD2. V shed 5 bases and J 9 bases; nucleotides not matched to a gene: 14. The germline gives CDR1 SGHTA, CDR2 FQGNSA. The CDR3 has 15 amino acids. This CDR3 is CASSPRWGGGVVQYF. CDR3 nucleotide sequence: TGTGCCAGCAGCCCAAGATGGGGCGGGGGGGTTGTGCAGTACTTC.

This clone was seen a few times. V is TRBV9 and J is TRBJ1-2; D is undetermined. V was shortened by 0 bases and J by 2 bases, with 11 bases between the two germline ends. The CDR3 is made up of 15 amino acids. Germline V CDR1 and CDR2: SGDLS, YYNGEE. In DNA form, the CDR3 reads TGTGCCAGCAGCGTAGGTCAGACTATAAACTATGGCTACACCTTC. Its translation: CASSVGQTINYGYTF. The full variable domain, completed using reference TRBV9 and TRBJ1-2, is DSGVTQTPKHLITATGQRVTLRCSPRSGDLSVYWYQQSLDQGLQFLIQYYNGEERAKGNILERFSAQQFPDLHSELNLSSLELGDSALYFCASSVGQTINYGYTFGSGTRLTVV.

This chain connects TRBV4-1 to TRBJ2-2, with 11 positions matching TRBD2. The CDR3 extends over 16 amino acids. Trimming took 11 bases from V and 2 from J; bases not matched to a gene: 10. CDR1 and CDR2 from the germline V gene are MGHRA and YSYEKL. This CDR3 is CASRRLAGGNTGELFF. The CDR3 DNA follows: TGCGCCTCACGAAGGCTAGCGGGGGGCAACACCGGGGAGCTGTTTTTT.

The V and J genes are TRBV9 and TRBJ1-3; D unresolved. Germline V gives CDR1 SGDLS, CDR2 YYNGEE. The CDR3 is made up of 17 amino acids. V was trimmed by 3 bases and J by 0 bases, leaving 16 bases between them. Here the CDR3 reads CASSAGGLRYSGNTIYF. The DNA of the CDR3 is TGTGCCAGCAGCGCAGGAGGCCTAAGATACTCTGGAAACACCATATATTTT.

J is TRBJ2-7 and V is TRBV18; TRBD1 aligns across 7 bases. The CDR3 runs to 14 residues. Looked up from germline, CDR1 is KGHSH and CDR2 is LQKENI. The V segment lost 3 bases and the J segment 0 bases; nucleotides outside the gene matches: 2. CDR3 nucleotide sequence: TGTGCCAGCTCACCGGGGACAGCCTCCTACGAGCAGTACTTC. Its translation: CASSPGTASYEQYF.

The chain has TRBV25-1 and TRBJ2-3, with 9 bases lining up with TRBD1. Per the germline V gene, CDR1 is MGHDK and CDR2 is SYGVNS. The length of the CDR3 is 15 residues. Trimming cost V 5 bases and J 5 bases; bases outside gene matches: 8. The CDR3, as DNA: TGTGCCAGCAGTTCGGGACAGGGAACAAGAGATACGCAGTATTTT. Protein: CASSSGQGTRDTQYF. Full variable domain (rest looked up from reference TRBV25-1 and TRBJ2-3): EADIYQTPRYLVIGTGKKITLECSQTMGHDKMYWYQQDPGMELHLIHYSYGVNSTEKGDLSSESTVSRIRTEHFPLTLESARPSHTSQYLCASSSGQGTRDTQYFGPGTRLTVL.

The chain links TRBV7-9 to TRBJ1-6; D not resolved. Trimming stripped 3 bases from V and 7 bases from J, with 7 bases between. The germline V gene has CDR1 SEHNR and CDR2 FQNEAQ (reference sequence). CDR3 length: 13 residues. The CDR3 bases are TGTGCCAGCAGCTTGGAGAGAAATTCACCCCTCCACTTT. It translates to CASSLERNSPLHF.

V gene TRBV15 combines with J gene TRBJ2-1; D is possibly TRBD2 (5 bases). V lost 0 bases, J lost 8 bases, and 14 bases lay in between. Germline CDR1 reads LNHNV; CDR2 reads YYDKDF (reference sequence). This CDR3 has 15 residues. CDR3 protein: CATSRDLATRDEQFF. The CDR3 DNA sequence: TGTGCCACCAGCAGAGATTTAGCGACGAGGGATGAGCAGTTCTTC.

The chain carries TRBV28 and TRBJ2-1, with TRBD2 matching 11 bases. The junction had 11 bases not matched to a gene; V was cut back by 7 bases and J by 3 bases. The germline V gene has CDR1 MDHEN and CDR2 SYDVKM. The CDR3 totals 17 residues. The CDR3 sequence is CASKGGTSGDYYNEQFF. The DNA for the CDR3 is TGTGCCAGCAAAGGCGGGACTAGCGGAGACTACTACAATGAGCAGTTCTTC.

Here the CDR3 DNA reads TGTGCCAGCAGGCCGGGACTAGCATTGAGCACGTTCTTC. Its protein product is CASRPGLALSTFF. The chain employs TRBV2 and TRBJ2-1; 9 nucleotides match TRBD2. Losses at the gene ends were 6 bases for V and 15 bases for J; bases not matched to a gene: 12. CDR1 is SNHLY, CDR2 FYNNEI, per germline. The CDR3 covers 13 residues. The whole variable domain, remainder taken from reference TRBV2 and TRBJ2-1, is EPEVTQTPSHQVTQMGQEVILRCVPISNHLYFYWYRQILGQKVEFLVSFYNNEISEKSEIFDDQFSVERPDGSNFTLKIRSTKLEDSAMYFCASRPGLALSTFFGPGTRLTVL.

V gene TRBV7-2 combines with J gene TRBJ2-7, with 9 bases lining up with TRBD1. CDR1 and CDR2 (germline): SGHTA, FQGNSA. Unmatched junction bases numbered 19, after V lost 4 bases and J lost 3 bases. The CDR3 has 19 amino acids. CDR3 region: CASSSGPDRGLSSYYEQYF. DNA of the CDR3: TGTGCCAGCAGCTCTGGGCCCGACAGGGGGTTAAGTTCTTACTACGAGCAGTACTTC.

This clone appeared once. The chain links TRBV4-2 to TRBJ2-7, with 14 nucleotides matching TRBD2. The CDR3 covers 17 residues. Germline V CDR1 and CDR2: LGHNA, YNFKEQ. V was clipped by 0 bases and J by 0 bases; unmatched bases: 1. Written as DNA, the CDR3 is TGTGCCAGCAGCCAAGAGGGGACTAGCGGGAGCTCCTACGAGCAGTACTTC. The encoded protein is CASSQEGTSGSSYEQYF.

V and J are TRBV29-1 and TRBJ1-4, with D possibly being TRBD1 (6 bases). V dropped 0 bases and J dropped 6 bases, with 14 bases sitting between them. The CDR3 extends over 15 amino acids. Germline CDR1 SQVTM, CDR2 ANQGSEA. The CDR3 nucleotides read TGCAGCGTTGAAGAAGGGAGAGGGGGAGATGAAAAACTGTTTTTT. This codes for CSVEEGRGGDEKLFF.

The chain is built from TRBV5-6 and TRBJ1-4, with D perhaps matching TRBD1 (6 bases). Germline V gives CDR1 SGHDT, CDR2 YYEEEE. The germline V and J ends were trimmed by 0 bases and 5 bases, with 8 bases remaining between them. This CDR3 has 14 amino acids. CDR3 coding DNA: TGTGCCAGCAGCTTGGGCGACAGGAATGAAAAACTGTTTTTT. This gives the protein CASSLGDRNEKLFF.